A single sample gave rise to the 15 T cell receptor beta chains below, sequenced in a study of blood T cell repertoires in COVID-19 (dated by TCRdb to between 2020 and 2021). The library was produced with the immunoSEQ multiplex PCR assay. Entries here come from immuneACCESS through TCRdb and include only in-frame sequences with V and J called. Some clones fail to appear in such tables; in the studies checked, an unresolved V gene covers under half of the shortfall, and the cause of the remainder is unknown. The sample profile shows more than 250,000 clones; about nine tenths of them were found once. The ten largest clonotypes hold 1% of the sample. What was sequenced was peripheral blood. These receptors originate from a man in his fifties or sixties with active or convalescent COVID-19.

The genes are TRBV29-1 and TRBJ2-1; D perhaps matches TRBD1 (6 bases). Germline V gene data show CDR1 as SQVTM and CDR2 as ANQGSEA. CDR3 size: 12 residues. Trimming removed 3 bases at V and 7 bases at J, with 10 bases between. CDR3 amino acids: CSVDKGGNEQFF. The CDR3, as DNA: TGCAGCGTTGATAAAGGGGGTAATGAGCAGTTCTTC.

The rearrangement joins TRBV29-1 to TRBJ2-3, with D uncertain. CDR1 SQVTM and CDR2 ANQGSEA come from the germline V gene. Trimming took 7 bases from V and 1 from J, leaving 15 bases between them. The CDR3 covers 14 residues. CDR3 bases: TGCAGCGCCCAGTTGATTGTCGGCACAGATACGCAGTATTTT. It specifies CSAQLIVGTDTQYF.

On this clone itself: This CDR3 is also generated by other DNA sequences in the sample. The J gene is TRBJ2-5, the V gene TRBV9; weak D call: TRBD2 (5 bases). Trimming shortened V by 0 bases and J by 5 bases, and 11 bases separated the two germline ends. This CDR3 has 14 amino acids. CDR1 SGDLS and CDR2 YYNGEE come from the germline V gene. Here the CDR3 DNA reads TGTGCCAGCAGCGTAGGAGGTAGCGTTGAGACCCAGTACTTC. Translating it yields CASSVGGSVETQYF.

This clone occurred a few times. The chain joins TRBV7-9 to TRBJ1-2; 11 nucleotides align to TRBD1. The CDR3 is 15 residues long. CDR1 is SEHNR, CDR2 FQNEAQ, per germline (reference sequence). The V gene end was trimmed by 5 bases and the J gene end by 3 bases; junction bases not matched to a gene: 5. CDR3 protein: CASSPRTGGDYGYTF. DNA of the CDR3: TGTGCCAGCAGCCCGAGGACAGGGGGCGACTATGGCTACACCTTC.

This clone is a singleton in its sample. CDR3 nucleotide sequence: TGTGCCAGCAGCTTGGGGCTAGCAAATGAGCAGTTCTTC. Translated: CASSLGLANEQFF. The chain has TRBV5-5 and TRBJ2-1; D perhaps matches TRBD2 (5 bases). CDR3 length: 13 residues. Germline assignment: CDR1 SGHKS and CDR2 YYEKEE (reference sequence). V lost 0 bases, J lost 7 bases, and 8 bases lay in between.

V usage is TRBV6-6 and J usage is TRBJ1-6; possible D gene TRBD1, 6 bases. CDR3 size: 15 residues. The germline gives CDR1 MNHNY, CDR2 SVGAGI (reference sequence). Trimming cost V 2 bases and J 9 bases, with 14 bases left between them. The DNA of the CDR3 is TGTGCCAGCAGTTACCTTACAGAAGGGGGTTCACCCCTCCACTTT. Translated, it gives CASSYLTEGGSPLHF.

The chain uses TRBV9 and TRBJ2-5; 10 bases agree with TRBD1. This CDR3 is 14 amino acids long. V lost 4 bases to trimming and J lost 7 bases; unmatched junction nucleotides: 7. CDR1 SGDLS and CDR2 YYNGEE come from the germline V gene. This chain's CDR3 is CASSPGQGEGTQYF. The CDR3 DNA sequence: TGTGCCAGCAGCCCCGGACAGGGGGAGGGGACCCAGTACTTC.

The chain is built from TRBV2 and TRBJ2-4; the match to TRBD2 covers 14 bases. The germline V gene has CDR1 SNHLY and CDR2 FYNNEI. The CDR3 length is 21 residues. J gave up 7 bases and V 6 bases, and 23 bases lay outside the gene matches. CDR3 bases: TGTGCCAGCAGGCAGACTAGCGGGAGGGCCCGCGGGAGGATGCCAATGAACATTCAGTACTTC. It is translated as CASRQTSGRARGRMPMNIQYF.

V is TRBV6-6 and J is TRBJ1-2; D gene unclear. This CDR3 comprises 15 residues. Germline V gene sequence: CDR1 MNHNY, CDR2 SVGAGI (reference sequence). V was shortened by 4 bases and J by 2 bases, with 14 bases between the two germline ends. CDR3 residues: CASSSKTMANYGYTF. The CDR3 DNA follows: TGTGCCAGCAGTTCCAAAACCATGGCAAACTATGGCTACACCTTC.

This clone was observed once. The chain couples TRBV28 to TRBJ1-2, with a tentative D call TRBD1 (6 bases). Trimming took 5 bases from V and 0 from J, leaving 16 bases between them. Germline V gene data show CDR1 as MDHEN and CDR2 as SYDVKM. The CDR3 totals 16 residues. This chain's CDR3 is CASSNIRGGPNYGYTF. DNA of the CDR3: TGTGCCAGCAGTAATATCCGAGGGGGACCTAACTATGGCTACACCTTC.

The CDR3 spells CASKWSTDTEAFF. The CDR3 nucleotides read TGTGCCAGCAAATGGAGCACGGACACTGAAGCTTTCTTT. The rearrangement uses TRBV2 and TRBJ1-1; no firm D call. Germline V gene data show CDR1 as SNHLY and CDR2 as FYNNEI. V was pared by 7 bases and J by 3 bases, with 12 bases between. CDR3 length: 13 amino acids. Combining the CDR3 with reference TRBV2 and TRBJ1-1 gives the whole variable domain EPEVTQTPSHQVTQMGQEVILRCVPISNHLYFYWYRQILGQKVEFLVSFYNNEISEKSEIFDDQFSVERPDGSNFTLKIRSTKLEDSAMYFCASKWSTDTEAFFGQGTRLTVV.

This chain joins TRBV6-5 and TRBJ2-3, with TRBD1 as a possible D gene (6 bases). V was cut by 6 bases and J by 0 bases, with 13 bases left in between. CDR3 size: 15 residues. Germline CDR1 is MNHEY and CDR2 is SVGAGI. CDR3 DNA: TGTGCCAGCAGGAGGACAGCCTCTAGCACAGATACGCAGTATTTT. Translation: CASRRTASSTDTQYF.

CDR3 bases: TGCAGTGCCCTAGTTTCGAACACTGAAGCTTTCTTT. Residues: CSALVSNTEAFF. The genes are TRBV29-1 and TRBJ1-1; D is ambiguous. The CDR3 is 12 amino acids. Germline V gene data show CDR1 as SQVTM and CDR2 as ANQGSEA.

The CDR3 is CASSPTFGATEQFF. The CDR3 DNA follows: TGTGCCAGCTCACCCACGTTTGGGGCGACTGAGCAGTTCTTC. V gene TRBV18 combines with J gene TRBJ2-1, with D perhaps TRBD1 (5 bases). The CDR3 totals 14 residues. CDR1 and CDR2 (germline): KGHSH, LQKENI. V was trimmed by 3 bases and J by 9 bases, leaving 15 bases between them.

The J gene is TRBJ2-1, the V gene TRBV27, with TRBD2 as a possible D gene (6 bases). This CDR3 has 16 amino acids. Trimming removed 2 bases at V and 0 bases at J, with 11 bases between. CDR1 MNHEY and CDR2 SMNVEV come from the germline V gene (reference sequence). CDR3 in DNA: TGTGCCAGCAGTTTACAGCGGGTGAGCTCCTACAATGAGCAGTTCTTC. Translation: CASSLQRVSSYNEQFF.